Following are 16 T cell receptor beta chains from one sample sequenced in a study of CD8 T cells in Susac syndrome. Random hexamers primed reverse transcription of about 0.45 to 1 ug RNA. TCRdb ran MiXCR on the immunoSEQ multiplex PCR reads and lists one entry per CDR3 protein. The table has a few hundred thousand distinct CDR3 sequences, about 85% seen once. Sequenced input: CD8+ T cells from PBMCs. These receptor sequences come from a human donor with multiple sclerosis.

The V gene is TRBV6-1, the J gene TRBJ2-3; a weak D match, TRBD1 (5 bases). CDR1 is MNHNS and CDR2 is SASEGT in the germline V gene. With 3 bases removed from V and 4 bases from J, the gap between germline ends came to 14 bases. This CDR3 has 15 residues. The chain's CDR3 is CASSDGRTRADTQYF. Here the CDR3 DNA reads TGTGCCAGCAGTGATGGTAGGACACGCGCAGATACGCAGTATTTT.

CDR3 nucleotides: TGCGCCAGCAGCCAAGTGATCTCCTATACTAGCACAGATACGCAGTATTTT. Protein product: CASSQVISYTSTDTQYF. This chain uses TRBV4-1 with TRBJ2-3; no firm D call. CDR1 is MGHRA and CDR2 is YSYEKL in the germline V gene. The germline V and J ends were trimmed by 1 base and 0 bases, with 14 bases remaining between them. CDR3 length equals 17 residues.

The CDR3 DNA sequence: TGTGCCAGCAAAGGAACCCTTCAGGCGCGCGAGCAGTACTTC. This gives the protein CASKGTLQAREQYF. This chain joins TRBV7-2 and TRBJ2-7; no clear D. Germline V gene lookup returns CDR1 SGHTA and CDR2 FQGNSA. The CDR3 runs 14 residues. The ends were cut back, 7 bases at V and 6 bases at J, with 19 bases in the middle. The entire variable domain, with the rest obtained from reference TRBV7-2 and TRBJ2-7, is as follows: GAGVSQSPSNKVTEKGKDVELRCDPISGHTALYWYRQSLGQGLEFLIYFQGNSAPDKSGLPSDRFSAERTGGSVSTLTIQRTQQEDSAVYLCASKGTLQAREQYFGPGTRLTVT.

This chain joins TRBV6-1 and TRBJ1-2, with 7 bases fitting TRBD1. With V trimmed by 3 bases and J by 4 bases, 11 bases remained unmatched. CDR1 is MNHNS, CDR2 SASEGT, per germline. The CDR3 has 16 amino acids. As DNA, the CDR3 is TGTGCCAGCAGTGATGAACCAACAGGGGAAGGCTATGGCTACACCTTC. Its protein is CASSDEPTGEGYGYTF.

The chain has TRBV13 and TRBJ2-3; D gene ambiguous. The germline CDR1 and CDR2 sequences are PRHDT and FYEKMQ (reference sequence). The CDR3 has 13 residues. V dropped 5 bases and J dropped 2 bases, with 8 bases sitting between them. In nucleotides, the CDR3 is TGTGCCAGCAGCCCCTCTGTCACAGATACGCAGTATTTT. Translation: CASSPSVTDTQYF.

V gene TRBV3-1 combines with J gene TRBJ2-5, with 7 nucleotides matching TRBD1. V gave up 2 bases and J gave up 2 bases; unmatched junction bases: 8. This CDR3 has 16 amino acids. Germline CDR1 is LGHDT and CDR2 is YNNKEL (reference sequence). The CDR3, as DNA: TGTGCCAGCAGCCAACTCGGGACAGATAAACAAGAGACCCAGTACTTC. It specifies CASSQLGTDKQETQYF.

CDR3 residues: CASSLGVSRGEAFF. Here the CDR3 DNA reads TGTGCCAGCAGTTTAGGCGTGAGTCGGGGTGAAGCTTTCTTT. V gene TRBV27 combines with J gene TRBJ1-1, with no clear D. The CDR3 is made up of 14 amino acids. Germline CDR1 MNHEY, CDR2 SMNVEV (reference sequence). V lost 2 bases to trimming and J lost 7 bases, with 14 bases between them.

The chain links TRBV29-1 to TRBJ2-7; 8 bases agree with TRBD1. V dropped 3 bases and J dropped 6; count of bases not matched to a gene: 7. The V gene's germline CDR1 is SQVTM and CDR2 ANQGSEA. This CDR3 region has 13 residues. Here the CDR3 DNA reads TGCAGCGTTGACGGACAGGGATCTTTCGAGCAGTACTTC. This translates into CSVDGQGSFEQYF.

V and J are TRBV2 and TRBJ2-3, with 10 positions matching TRBD1. This CDR3 spans 14 amino acids. V lost 5 bases to trimming and J lost 6 bases; unmatched junction nucleotides: 5. CDR1 and CDR2 from the germline V gene are SNHLY and FYNNEI. DNA of the CDR3: TGTGCCAGCAGTTACGGGACAGGGGCCGATACGCAGTATTTT. Translating gives CASSYGTGADTQYF.

The chain employs TRBV7-6 and TRBJ2-3, with 7 bases matching TRBD2. CDR3 length equals 16 residues. V gave up 3 bases and J gave up 6 bases; unmatched junction bases: 12. Germline V gene data show CDR1 as SGHVS and CDR2 as FNYEAQ. CDR3 region: CASSLRSGITYDTQYF. For the CDR3, the DNA is TGTGCCAGCAGCTTGCGAAGCGGGATTACGTATGATACGCAGTATTTT.

In the case of this clonotype: Germline and junction disagree at one end, which may indicate a read error. This chain's CDR3 is CASTEGLAENIQYF. In nucleotides, the CDR3 is TGCGCCAGCACTGAGGGACTAGCGGAAAACATTCAGTACTTC. The V gene is TRBV10-2, the J gene TRBJ2-4; 11 bases are shared with TRBD2. Germline V gene sequence: CDR1 WSHSY, CDR2 SAAADI. CDR3 length: 14 residues.

Here the CDR3 reads CASSLDSGLADEQFF. In DNA, the CDR3 is TGCGCCAGCAGCTTGGACTCGGGACTAGCAGACGAGCAGTTCTTC. The genes are TRBV5-1 and TRBJ2-1; the match to TRBD2 covers 9 bases. This CDR3 region has 15 residues. V gave up 0 bases and J gave up 10 bases; unmatched junction bases: 8. The germline V gene has CDR1 SGHRS and CDR2 YFSETQ.

The gene calls are TRBV2 and TRBJ2-7; D tentatively reads TRBD1 or TRBD2 (5 bases each). CDR1 and CDR2 (germline): SNHLY, FYNNEI. Trimming stripped 4 bases from V and 0 bases from J, with 25 bases between. This CDR3 contains 19 residues. CDR3 region: CASSAQGRGVSPPSYEQYF. The CDR3 region has the DNA TGTGCCAGCAGTGCCCAGGGTCGAGGGGTCTCCCCCCCCTCCTACGAGCAGTACTTC.

The chain links TRBV2 to TRBJ2-7; 12 bases line up with TRBD2. This CDR3 region has 14 residues. V was clipped by 7 bases and J by 3 bases; unmatched bases: 4. Germline V gene lookup returns CDR1 SNHLY and CDR2 FYNNEI. As DNA, the CDR3 is TGTGCCAGCATTACGGGACTAGCGGGCTACGAGCAGTACTTC. Translation: CASITGLAGYEQYF.

The CDR3 DNA is TGTGCCAGCAGGACAGGGGCACCCTACGAGCAGTACTTC. This translates into CASRTGAPYEQYF. The genes are TRBV27 and TRBJ2-7; 8 positions agree with TRBD1. The V gene end was trimmed by 6 bases and the J gene end by 2 bases; junction bases not matched to a gene: 3. The CDR3 is 13 residues long. Germline CDR1 and CDR2: MNHEY and SMNVEV (reference sequence).

The J gene is TRBJ1-1, the V gene TRBV4-1, with TRBD1 matching 7 bases. Trimming took 5 bases from V and 1 from J; bases not matched to a gene: 7. CDR1 and CDR2 from the germline V gene are MGHRA and YSYEKL. The CDR3 is 15 amino acids. The CDR3 region has the DNA TGCGCCAGCAGCTTAGGGACAGTTACGAACACTGAAGCTTTCTTT. Its translation: CASSLGTVTNTEAFF.